The T cell receptor beta chain under discussion was sequenced for a study of technical replicates of blood from a handful of donors. Profiling relied on immunoSEQ multiplex PCR, and the TCRdb table lists in-frame clones only, not all of them. The sample has more than 60,000 clones; about 83% are singletons. The CDR3 sequence is 16 residues long. The germline gives CDR1 SGHTA, CDR2 FQGNSA. V was clipped by 3 bases and J by 3 bases; unmatched bases: 8. Material for sequencing was PBMCs. This sequence originates from a human donor in good health. Some clones in this sample may be carry-over from other donors' samples. The chain recombines TRBV7-2 with TRBJ1-1; 9 bases align to TRBD1. CDR3 DNA sequence: TGTGCCAGCAGCTTGGGGAAGACAGGGGGGGACACTGAAGCTTTCTTT. Its translation is CASSLGKTGGDTEAFF.